Below are 8 T cell receptor beta chains sequenced from a single sample in a study of blood T cell repertoires in COVID-19. This table comes from immunoSEQ multiplex PCR, and its TCRdb copy is limited to in-frame clones, with some not included. The sample shows a few hundred thousand clones, about 90% of them seen only once. The sequencing input was peripheral blood. These receptors came from a man in his forties or fifties with active or convalescent COVID-19.

V and J are TRBV5-1 and TRBJ1-2, with a weak D call TRBD1 (5 bases). This CDR3 has 12 residues. The germline V gene has CDR1 SGHRS and CDR2 YFSETQ. Deletions cut 2 bases from V and 8 bases from J, with 10 bases between. The DNA for the CDR3 is TGCGCCAGCAGCTTCGGGGGTGAAGGCTACACCTTC. As protein: CASSFGGEGYTF.

In its sample, this clone was seen once. The chain recombines TRBV11-2 with TRBJ2-1; 9 nucleotides agree with TRBD1. This CDR3 is built from 15 residues. The junction had 5 bases not matched to a gene; V was cut back by 5 bases and J by 3 bases. Per the germline V gene, CDR1 is SGHAT and CDR2 is FQNNGV. This chain's CDR3 is CASSPRQGVYNEQFF. CDR3 bases: TGTGCCAGCAGCCCGAGACAGGGGGTCTACAATGAGCAGTTCTTC.

The CDR3 spells CASSFRGDNYGYTF. CDR3 sequence (DNA): TGTGCCAGCAGCTTCAGGGGAGACAACTATGGCTACACCTTC. The chain combines TRBV5-8 with TRBJ1-2; D is perhaps TRBD1 (6 bases). Germline loops: CDR1 SGHTS, CDR2 YDEGEE. With 2 bases removed from V and 2 bases from J, the gap between germline ends came to 10 bases. The CDR3 length is 14 residues.

The rearrangement joins TRBV10-3 to TRBJ1-2, with 10 bases that match TRBD1. The CDR3 has 16 amino acids. Germline-derived CDR1 and CDR2 are ENHRY and SYGVKD. Trimming cost V 6 bases and J 6 bases; bases outside gene matches: 13. The CDR3 is CAISSGTGDYTNGYTF. Written as DNA, the CDR3 is TGTGCCATCAGCTCCGGGACAGGGGACTATACTAATGGCTACACCTTC.

This clone appeared a single time. This chain connects TRBV12-3 or TRBV12-4 to TRBJ1-2; no clear D gene. The CDR3 extends over 13 amino acids. Deletions cut 5 bases from V and 2 bases from J, with 9 bases between. The CDR3 protein is CASSGHPNYGYTF. The CDR3 nucleotides are TGTGCCAGCAGTGGGCATCCCAACTATGGCTACACCTTC.

This clone was counted once. The chain couples TRBV4-1 to TRBJ1-6; 9 bases align to TRBD1. The CDR3 sequence is 15 residues long. The J segment lost 16 bases and the V segment lost 4 bases, leaving 14 bases of the junction unmatched. CDR1 and CDR2 from the germline V gene are MGHRA and YSYEKL. This CDR3 is CASSPGGTGKIRLHF. CDR3 DNA: TGCGCCAGCAGCCCTGGAGGGACAGGGAAAATTAGGCTCCACTTT.

V usage is TRBV5-8 and J usage is TRBJ2-1, with D perhaps matching TRBD1 (5 bases). The CDR3 extends over 12 amino acids. Trimming pared 4 bases from V and 9 bases from J, leaving 11 bases between. Germline CDR1 reads SGHTS; CDR2 reads YDEGEE. The CDR3 here is CASSPGRAEQFF. Written as DNA, the CDR3 is TGTGCCAGCAGCCCGGGCAGGGCTGAGCAGTTCTTC. Based on the CDR3 plus reference TRBV5-8 and TRBJ2-1, the full variable domain is EAGVTQSPTHLIKTRGQQATLRCSPISGHTSVYWYQQALGLGLQFLLWYDEGEERNRGNFPPRFSGRQFPNYSSELNVNALELEDSALYLCASSPGRAEQFFGPGTRLTVL.

This chain uses TRBV27 with TRBJ2-2; TRBD2 agrees at 14 bases. The CDR3 covers 18 residues. CDR1 is MNHEY and CDR2 is SMNVEV in the germline V gene (reference sequence). The trim removed 5 bases at V and 6 bases at J, leaving 11 bases unmatched. As DNA, the CDR3 is TGTGCCAGCAGTCCCTTCGGGACTAGCGGGGGCCCCCCCGGGGAGCTGTTTTTT. Its translation: CASSPFGTSGGPPGELFF.